This T cell receptor (beta chain) is from a study of cytomegalovirus exposure and HLA in healthy donors. Study-level information: An earlier analysis found fewer than 120 million unique TCR beta sequences from about 179 million T cells. Study-wide points: Rare sequences made up most TCRs, while some public TCRs were found in many donors. Sequences of the TCR beta chain were said to predict the HLA-A and HLA-B alleles of most subjects accurately. Certain sequence variants were highly shared and formed a cluster, and this cluster was likely a sequencing artifact.

About this clone: Its antigen is still unknown.

PCR used 60 Vbeta primers and 13 Jbeta primers. The method was immunoSEQ multiplex PCR; TCRdb's version includes in-frame clones alone and lacks a portion of them. The table lists 200,000 to 250,000 clones, about 74% of them singletons. This receptor was taken from a man aged 40-55 years in good health and CMV-seronegative. Specimen: PBMCs.

The CDR3 loop reads CSVDGAAGDPYEQYF. CDR3 nucleotide sequence: TGCAGCGTTGACGGGGCCGCAGGGGACCCCTACGAGCAGTACTTC. This chain links TRBV29-1 with TRBJ2-7; maybe TRBD1 (6 bases). Trimming pared 3 bases from V and 2 bases from J, leaving 17 bases between. Germline CDR1 is SQVTM and CDR2 is ANQGSEA. This CDR3 spans 15 amino acids.